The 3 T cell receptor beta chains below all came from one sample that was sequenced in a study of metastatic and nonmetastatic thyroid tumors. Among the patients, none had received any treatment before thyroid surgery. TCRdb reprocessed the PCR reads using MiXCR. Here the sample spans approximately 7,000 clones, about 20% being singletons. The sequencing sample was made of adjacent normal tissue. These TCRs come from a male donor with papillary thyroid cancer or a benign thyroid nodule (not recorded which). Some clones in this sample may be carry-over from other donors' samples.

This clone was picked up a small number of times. The CDR3 DNA reads TGTGCCAGCAGTTACTCGATGGGGCAGCGGCATGAAGCTTTCTTT. Translation: CASSYSMGQRHEAFF. The chain links TRBV6-5 to TRBJ1-1; D is possibly TRBD1 (5 bases). The germline V and J ends were trimmed by 0 bases and 7 bases, with 15 bases remaining between them. The CDR3 runs to 15 residues. From germline, CDR1 is MNHEY and CDR2 SVGAGI.

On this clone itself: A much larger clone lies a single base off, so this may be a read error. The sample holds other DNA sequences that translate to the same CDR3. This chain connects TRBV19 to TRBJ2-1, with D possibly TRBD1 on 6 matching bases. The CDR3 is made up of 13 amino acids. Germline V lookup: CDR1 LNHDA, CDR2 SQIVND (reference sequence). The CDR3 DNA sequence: TGCGCCAGCAATGCAGGGGTTTGGGATGAGCAGTTCTTC. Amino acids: CASNAGVWDEQFF.

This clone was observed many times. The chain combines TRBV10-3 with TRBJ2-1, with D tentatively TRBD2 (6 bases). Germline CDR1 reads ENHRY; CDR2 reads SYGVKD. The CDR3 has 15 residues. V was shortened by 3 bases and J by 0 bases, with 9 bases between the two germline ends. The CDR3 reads CAISDPGSSYNEQFF. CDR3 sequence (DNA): TGTGCCATCAGTGACCCCGGGAGCTCCTACAATGAGCAGTTCTTC.